The clone carrying this T cell receptor beta chain has ten or more counts. Its antigen is unknown. TCRdb used MiXCR to reprocess the 5' RACE reads, holding one entry per CDR3 protein. Counted here are 250,000 to 300,000 distinct CDR3 sequences, more than 8% occurring once; the ten biggest clones make up 7% to 8.5%. CDR1 SQVTM and CDR2 ANQGSEA come from the germline V gene. V lost 7 bases to trimming and J lost 5 bases, with 14 bases between them. This CDR3 spans 12 amino acids. These data come from a study of identical twins. Study-wide results and limits: Some out-of-frame alpha sequences were shared by twins, and these showed excess low generation probability. It was cross-sectional statistical analysis, not following the same donors, that the conclusions relied on. Invariant MAIT and iNKT cells are populations that could partly confound zero-insertion analyses.

These records were also assigned to another study, of yellow fever vaccine responses in identical twins. From that report: Reports say the vaccine T cell response in twins looked partly convergent and partly personalized.

The sequence was collected from a woman between 18 and 30 years old in good health. The gene calls are TRBV29-1 and TRBJ2-5; D is perhaps TRBD1 (6 bases). Input material: CD8+ T cells sorted from blood. The CDR3 loop reads CSATGNAETQYF. The CDR3 nucleotides read TGCAGCGCCACAGGGAATGCGGAGACCCAGTACTTC.